This TCR beta chain came from a study of CD8+CD57+ T cells in acquired aplastic anemia. The study, taken as a whole, reports: Overlap between patients and controls comprised roughly 28 CD8+ CDR3 sequences.

A note on this clonotype: Its antigen is still unknown.

Profiling of TCR beta VDJ combinations and CDR3 sequences used genomic DNA as template. TCRdb re-derived calls from the reads in MiXCR, one entry per CDR3 protein. The table shows about 71,000 distinct CDR3 sequences, with approximately 51% occurring only once. V lost 0 bases and J lost 3, with 12 bases in between. Germline assignment: CDR1 LNHNV and CDR2 YYDKDF (reference sequence). The CDR3 runs 15 residues. The sample was sorted CD4+, CD8+, or CD8+CD57+ T cells (not recorded which) from PBMCs. The sequence derives from a human donor in good health, serving as a control. The chain joins TRBV15 to TRBJ2-7, with TRBD1 as a possible D gene (6 bases). The CDR3 spells CATSRDRDKVYEQYF. CDR3 nucleotide sequence: TGTGCCACCAGCAGAGATCGGGACAAAGTCTACGAGCAGTACTTC.